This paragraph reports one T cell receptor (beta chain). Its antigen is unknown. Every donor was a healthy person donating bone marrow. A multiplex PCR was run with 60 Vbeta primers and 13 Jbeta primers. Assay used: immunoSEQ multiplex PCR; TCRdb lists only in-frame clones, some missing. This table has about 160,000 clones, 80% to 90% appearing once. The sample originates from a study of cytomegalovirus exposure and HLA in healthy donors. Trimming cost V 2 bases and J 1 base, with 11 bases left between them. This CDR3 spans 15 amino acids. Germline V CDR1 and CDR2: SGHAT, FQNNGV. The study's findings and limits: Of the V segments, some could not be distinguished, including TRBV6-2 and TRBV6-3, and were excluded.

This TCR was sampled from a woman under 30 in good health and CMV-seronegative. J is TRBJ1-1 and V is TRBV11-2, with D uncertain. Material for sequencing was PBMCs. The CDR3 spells CASSLPVWANTEAFF. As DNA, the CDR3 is TGTGCCAGCAGCTTACCCGTGTGGGCGAACACTGAAGCTTTCTTT.